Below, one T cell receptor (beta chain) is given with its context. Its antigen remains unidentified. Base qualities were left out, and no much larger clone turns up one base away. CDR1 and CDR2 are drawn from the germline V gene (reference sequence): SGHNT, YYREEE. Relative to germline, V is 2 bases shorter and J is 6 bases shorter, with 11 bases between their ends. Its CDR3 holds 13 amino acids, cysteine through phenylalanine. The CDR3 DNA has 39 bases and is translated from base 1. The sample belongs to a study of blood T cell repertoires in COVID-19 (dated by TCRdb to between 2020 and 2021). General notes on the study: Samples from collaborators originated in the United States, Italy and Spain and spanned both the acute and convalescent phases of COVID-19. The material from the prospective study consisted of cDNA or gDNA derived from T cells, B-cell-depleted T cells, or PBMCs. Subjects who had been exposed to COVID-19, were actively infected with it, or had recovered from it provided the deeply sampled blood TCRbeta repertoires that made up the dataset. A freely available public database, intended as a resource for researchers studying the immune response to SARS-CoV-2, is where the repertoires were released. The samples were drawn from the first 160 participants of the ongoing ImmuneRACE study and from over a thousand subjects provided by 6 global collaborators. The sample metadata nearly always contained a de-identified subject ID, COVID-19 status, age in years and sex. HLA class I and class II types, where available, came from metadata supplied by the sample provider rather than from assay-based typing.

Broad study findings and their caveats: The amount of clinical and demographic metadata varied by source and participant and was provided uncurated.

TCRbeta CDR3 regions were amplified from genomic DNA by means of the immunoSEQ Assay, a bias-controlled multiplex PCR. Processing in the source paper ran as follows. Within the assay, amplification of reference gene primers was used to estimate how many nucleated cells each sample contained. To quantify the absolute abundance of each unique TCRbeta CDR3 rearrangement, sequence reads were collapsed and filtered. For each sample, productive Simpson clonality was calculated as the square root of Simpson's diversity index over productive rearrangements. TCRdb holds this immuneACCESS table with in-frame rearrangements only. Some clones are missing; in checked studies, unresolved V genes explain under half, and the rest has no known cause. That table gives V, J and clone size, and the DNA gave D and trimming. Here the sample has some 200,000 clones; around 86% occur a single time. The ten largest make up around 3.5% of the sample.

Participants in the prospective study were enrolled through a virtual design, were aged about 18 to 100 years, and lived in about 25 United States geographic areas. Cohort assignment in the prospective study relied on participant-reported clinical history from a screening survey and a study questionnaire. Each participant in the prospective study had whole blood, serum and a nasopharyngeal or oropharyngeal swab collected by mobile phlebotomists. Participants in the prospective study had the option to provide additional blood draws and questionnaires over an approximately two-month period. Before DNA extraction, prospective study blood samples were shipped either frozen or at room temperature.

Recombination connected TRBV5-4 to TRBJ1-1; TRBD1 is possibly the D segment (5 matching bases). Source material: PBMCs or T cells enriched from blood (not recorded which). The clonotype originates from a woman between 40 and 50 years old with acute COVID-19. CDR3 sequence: CASSLWLGAEAFF. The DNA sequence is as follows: TGTGCCAGCAGCTTATGGTTAGGGGCTGAAGCTTTCTTT.